This T cell receptor (beta chain) was observed in a study of cytomegalovirus exposure and HLA in healthy donors. Findings and limits, study-wide: A subsequent analysis found that TCR clusters from the first cohort also tended to co-occur in the 90 to 150 validation repertoires, with about 94% of cluster scores above 0. Three CMV-associated chains proved CMV antigen-specific in vitro.

The CDR3 length is 14 residues. In germline, CDR1 is SGHTA, CDR2 FQGNSA. V lost 6 bases, J lost 2 bases, and 14 bases lay in between. Points on this clone: Its cognate antigen is unknown.

Separate from the roughly 670-subject first cohort, the 120-subject validation cohort was the one that the donors belonged to. Sequencing used immunoSEQ multiplex PCR; TCRdb keeps in-frame clones, though not all of them. The table records about 110,000 clones, roughly 90% of them present only once. The sample comprised PBMCs. The chain carries TRBV7-2 and TRBJ2-7; D unresolved. The sequence came from a woman between 18 and 30 years old in good health and CMV-seronegative. In DNA form, the CDR3 reads TGTGCCAGCAGTCCTAGACTGGGTCCCTACGAGCAGTACTTC. It translates to CASSPRLGPYEQYF.